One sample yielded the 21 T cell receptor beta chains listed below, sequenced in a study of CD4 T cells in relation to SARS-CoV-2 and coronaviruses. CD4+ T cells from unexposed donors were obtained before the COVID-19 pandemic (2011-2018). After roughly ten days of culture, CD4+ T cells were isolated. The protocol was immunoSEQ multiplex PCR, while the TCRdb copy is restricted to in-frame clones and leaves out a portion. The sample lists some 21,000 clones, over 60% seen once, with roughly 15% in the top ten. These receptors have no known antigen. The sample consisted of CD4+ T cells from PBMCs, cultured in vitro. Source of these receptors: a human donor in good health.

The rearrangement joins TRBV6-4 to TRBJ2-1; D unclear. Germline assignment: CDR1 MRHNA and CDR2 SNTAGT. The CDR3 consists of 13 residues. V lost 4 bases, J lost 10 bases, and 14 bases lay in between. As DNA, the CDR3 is TGTGCCAGCAGTGTCGGGCGGCAAGGCGAGCAGTTCTTC. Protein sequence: CASSVGRQGEQFF.

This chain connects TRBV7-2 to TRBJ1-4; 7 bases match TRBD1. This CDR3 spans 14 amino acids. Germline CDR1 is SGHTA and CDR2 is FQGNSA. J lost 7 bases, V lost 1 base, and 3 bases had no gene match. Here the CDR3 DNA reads TGTGCCAGCAGCTTAGAGGGGGCAAGTGAAAAACTGTTTTTT. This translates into CASSLEGASEKLFF.

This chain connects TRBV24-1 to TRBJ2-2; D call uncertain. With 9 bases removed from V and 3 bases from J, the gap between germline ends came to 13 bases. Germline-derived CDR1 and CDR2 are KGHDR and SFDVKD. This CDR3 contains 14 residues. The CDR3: CATPRRYHTGELFF. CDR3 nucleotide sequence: TGTGCCACCCCCCGGAGATACCACACCGGGGAGCTGTTTTTT.

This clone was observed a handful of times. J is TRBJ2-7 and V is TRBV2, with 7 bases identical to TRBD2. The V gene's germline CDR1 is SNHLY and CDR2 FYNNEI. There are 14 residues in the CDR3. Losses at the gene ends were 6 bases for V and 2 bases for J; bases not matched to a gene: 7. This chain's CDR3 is CASSTGLAAYEQYF. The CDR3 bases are TGTGCCAGCAGCACTGGGCTAGCGGCCTACGAGCAGTACTTC.

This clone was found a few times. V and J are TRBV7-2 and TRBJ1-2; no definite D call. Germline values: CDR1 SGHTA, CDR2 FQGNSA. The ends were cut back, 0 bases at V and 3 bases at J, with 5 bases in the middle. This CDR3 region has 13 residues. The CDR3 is CASSLARDYGYTF. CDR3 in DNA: TGTGCCAGCAGCTTAGCGCGTGACTATGGCTACACCTTC.

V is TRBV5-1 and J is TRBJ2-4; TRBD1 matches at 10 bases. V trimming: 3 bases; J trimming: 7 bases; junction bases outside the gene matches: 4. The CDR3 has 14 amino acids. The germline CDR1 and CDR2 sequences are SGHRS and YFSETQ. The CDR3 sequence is CASSSGQGGNIQYF. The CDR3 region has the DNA TGCGCCAGCAGCTCCGGACAGGGGGGGAACATTCAGTACTTC.

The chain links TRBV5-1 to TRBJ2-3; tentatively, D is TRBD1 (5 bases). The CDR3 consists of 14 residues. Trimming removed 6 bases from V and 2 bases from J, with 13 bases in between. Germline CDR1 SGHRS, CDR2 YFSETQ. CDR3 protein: CASKRQSHTDTQYF. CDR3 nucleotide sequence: TGCGCCAGCAAGAGACAGTCCCACACAGATACGCAGTATTTT.

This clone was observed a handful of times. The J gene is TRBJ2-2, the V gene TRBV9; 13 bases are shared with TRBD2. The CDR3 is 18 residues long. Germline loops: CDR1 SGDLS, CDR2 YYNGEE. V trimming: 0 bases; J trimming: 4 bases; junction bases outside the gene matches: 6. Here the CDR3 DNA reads TGTGCCAGCAGCGTAGTCCCGGGACTAGCGGGAACCACCGGGGAGCTGTTTTTT. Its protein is CASSVVPGLAGTTGELFF. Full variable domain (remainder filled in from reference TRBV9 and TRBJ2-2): DSGVTQTPKHLITATGQRVTLRCSPRSGDLSVYWYQQSLDQGLQFLIQYYNGEERAKGNILERFSAQQFPDLHSELNLSSLELGDSALYFCASSVVPGLAGTTGELFFGEGSRLTVL.

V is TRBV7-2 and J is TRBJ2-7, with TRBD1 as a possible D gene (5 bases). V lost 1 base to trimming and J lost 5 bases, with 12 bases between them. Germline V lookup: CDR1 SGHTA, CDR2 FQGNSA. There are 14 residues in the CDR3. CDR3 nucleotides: TGTGCCAGCAGCTTAGAAATGGGGCGCCACGAGCAGTACTTC. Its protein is CASSLEMGRHEQYF.

CDR3 amino acids: CASSYSGISPLHF. DNA of the CDR3: TGTGCCAGCAGTTACTCTGGAATTTCACCCCTCCACTTT. V gene TRBV6-5 combines with J gene TRBJ1-6; D unclear. V was trimmed by 0 bases and J by 9 bases, leaving 6 bases between them. The CDR3 consists of 13 residues. Germline V CDR1 and CDR2: MNHEY, SVGAGI.

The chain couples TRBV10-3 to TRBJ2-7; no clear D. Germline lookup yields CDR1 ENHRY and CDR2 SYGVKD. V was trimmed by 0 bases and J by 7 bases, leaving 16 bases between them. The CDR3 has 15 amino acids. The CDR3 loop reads CAISESIPGPSEQYF. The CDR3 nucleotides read TGTGCCATCAGTGAGTCGATCCCTGGGCCCTCGGAGCAGTACTTC.

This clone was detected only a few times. The CDR3 DNA is TGTGCCTCCCGTATCAGCGGGGTCGGTACCGGGGAGCTGTTTTTT. Translating it yields CASRISGVGTGELFF. V usage is TRBV19 and J usage is TRBJ2-2, with 7 bases that match TRBD2. Germline V gene sequence: CDR1 LNHDA, CDR2 SQIVND (reference sequence). V dropped 11 bases and J dropped 5; count of bases not matched to a gene: 14. The CDR3 totals 15 residues.

The CDR3 region is CASDLAGANVLTF. CDR3 DNA sequence: TGCGCCAGCGATCTGGCTGGGGCCAACGTCCTGACTTTC. The chain links TRBV10-1 to TRBJ2-6; D unresolved. With 8 bases removed from V and 2 bases from J, the gap between germline ends came to 7 bases. The germline V gene encodes CDR1 WNHNN and CDR2 SYGVQD (reference sequence). CDR3 length: 13 residues.

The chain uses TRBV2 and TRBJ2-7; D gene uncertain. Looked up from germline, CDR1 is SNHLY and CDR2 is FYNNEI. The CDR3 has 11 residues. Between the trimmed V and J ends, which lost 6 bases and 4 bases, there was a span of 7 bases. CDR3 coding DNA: TGTGCCAGCAGCCTACATTACGAGCAGTACTTC. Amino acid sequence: CASSLHYEQYF.

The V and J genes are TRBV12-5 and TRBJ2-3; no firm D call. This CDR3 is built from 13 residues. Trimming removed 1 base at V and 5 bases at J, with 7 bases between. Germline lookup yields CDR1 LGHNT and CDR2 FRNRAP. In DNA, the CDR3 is TGTGCTAGTGGTTTGGAGCCGAGAGATACGCAGTATTTT. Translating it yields CASGLEPRDTQYF.

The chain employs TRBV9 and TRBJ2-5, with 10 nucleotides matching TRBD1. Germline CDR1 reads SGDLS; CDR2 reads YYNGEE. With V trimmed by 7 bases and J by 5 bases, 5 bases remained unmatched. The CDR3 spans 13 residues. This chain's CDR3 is CASGKGQGETQYF. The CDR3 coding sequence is TGTGCCAGCGGCAAGGGACAGGGGGAGACCCAGTACTTC.

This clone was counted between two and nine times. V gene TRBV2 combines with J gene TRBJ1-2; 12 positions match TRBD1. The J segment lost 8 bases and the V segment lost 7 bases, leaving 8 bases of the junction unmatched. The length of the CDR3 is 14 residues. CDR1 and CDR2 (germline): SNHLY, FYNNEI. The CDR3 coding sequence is TGTGCCAGCACCCTAGAGGGACAGGGGGCAGGCTACACCTTC. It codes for CASTLEGQGAGYTF.

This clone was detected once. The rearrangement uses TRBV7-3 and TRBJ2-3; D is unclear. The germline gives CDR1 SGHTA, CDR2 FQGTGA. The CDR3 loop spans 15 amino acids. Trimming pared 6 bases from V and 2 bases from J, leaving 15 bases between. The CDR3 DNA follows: TGTGCCAGCAGTCAAATGGGCTTTCCCACAGATACGCAGTATTTT. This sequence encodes CASSQMGFPTDTQYF.

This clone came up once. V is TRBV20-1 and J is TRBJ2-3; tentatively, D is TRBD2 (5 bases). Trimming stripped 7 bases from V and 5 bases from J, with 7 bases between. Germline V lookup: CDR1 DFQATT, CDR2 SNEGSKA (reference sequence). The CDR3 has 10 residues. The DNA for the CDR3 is TGCAGTGTCCGGGAAGATACGCAGTATTTT. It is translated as CSVREDTQYF.

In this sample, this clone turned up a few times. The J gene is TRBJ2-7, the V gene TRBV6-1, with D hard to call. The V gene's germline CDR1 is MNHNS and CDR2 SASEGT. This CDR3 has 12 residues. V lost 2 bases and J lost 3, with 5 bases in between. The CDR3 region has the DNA TGTGCCAGCAGTGAACTGAGCTACGAGCAGTACTTC. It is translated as CASSELSYEQYF.

The CDR3 here is CASSLAGGPGETQYF. For the CDR3, the DNA is TGCGCCAGCAGCTTGGCGGGGGGGCCTGGGGAGACCCAGTACTTC. The V call is TRBV5-1, the J call TRBJ2-5; TRBD2 matches 8 bases. V dropped 0 bases and J dropped 5; count of bases not matched to a gene: 6. Germline V gene sequence: CDR1 SGHRS, CDR2 YFSETQ. CDR3 length equals 15 residues.